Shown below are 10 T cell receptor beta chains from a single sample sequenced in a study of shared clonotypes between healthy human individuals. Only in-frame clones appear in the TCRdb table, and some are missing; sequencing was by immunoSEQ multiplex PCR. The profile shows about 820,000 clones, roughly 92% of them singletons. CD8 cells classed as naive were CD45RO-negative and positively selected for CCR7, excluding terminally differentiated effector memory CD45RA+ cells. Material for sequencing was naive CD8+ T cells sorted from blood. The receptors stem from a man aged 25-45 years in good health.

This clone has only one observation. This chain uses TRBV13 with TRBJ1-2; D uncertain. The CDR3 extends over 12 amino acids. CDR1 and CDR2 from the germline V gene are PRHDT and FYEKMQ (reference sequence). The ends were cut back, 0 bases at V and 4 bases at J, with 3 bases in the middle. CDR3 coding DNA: TGTGCCAGCAGCTTAGGCACCTATGGCTACACCTTC. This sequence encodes CASSLGTYGYTF.

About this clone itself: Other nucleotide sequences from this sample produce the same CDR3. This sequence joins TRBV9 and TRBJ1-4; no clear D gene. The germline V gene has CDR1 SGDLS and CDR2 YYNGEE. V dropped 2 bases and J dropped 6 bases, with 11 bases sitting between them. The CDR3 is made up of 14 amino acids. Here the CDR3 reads CASSVGSRDEKLFF. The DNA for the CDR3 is TGTGCCAGCAGCGTGGGGAGCCGGGATGAAAAACTGTTTTTT.

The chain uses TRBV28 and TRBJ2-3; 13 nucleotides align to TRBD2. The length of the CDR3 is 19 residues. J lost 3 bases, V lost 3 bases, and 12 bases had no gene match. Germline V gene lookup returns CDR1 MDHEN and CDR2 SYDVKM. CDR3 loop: CASSFPSTSGRGSTDTQYF. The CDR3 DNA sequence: TGTGCCAGCAGTTTCCCCTCTACTAGCGGGAGGGGGTCGACAGATACGCAGTATTTT.

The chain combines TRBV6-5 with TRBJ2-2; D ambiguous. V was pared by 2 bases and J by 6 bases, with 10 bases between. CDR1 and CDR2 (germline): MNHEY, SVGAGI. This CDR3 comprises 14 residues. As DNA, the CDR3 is TGTGCCAGCAGTTACGACGCAAGTTCCGGGGAGCTGTTTTTT. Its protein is CASSYDASSGELFF.

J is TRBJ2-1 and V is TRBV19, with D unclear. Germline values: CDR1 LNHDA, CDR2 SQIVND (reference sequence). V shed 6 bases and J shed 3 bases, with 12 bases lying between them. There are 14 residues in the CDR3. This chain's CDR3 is CASSPGVLYNEQFF. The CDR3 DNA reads TGTGCCAGTAGCCCTGGGGTCCTCTACAATGAGCAGTTCTTC. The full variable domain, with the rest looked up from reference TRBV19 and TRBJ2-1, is DGGITQSPKYLFRKEGQNVTLSCEQNLNHDAMYWYRQDPGQGLRLIYYSQIVNDFQKGDIAEGYSVSREKKESFPLTVTSAQKNPTAFYLCASSPGVLYNEQFFGPGTRLTVL.

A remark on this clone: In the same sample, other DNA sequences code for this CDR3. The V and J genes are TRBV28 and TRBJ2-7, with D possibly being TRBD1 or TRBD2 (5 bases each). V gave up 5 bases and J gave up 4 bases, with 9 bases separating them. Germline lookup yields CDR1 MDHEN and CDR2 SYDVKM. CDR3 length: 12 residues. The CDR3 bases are TGTGCCAGCAGTCCCGGGGCTTACGAGCAGTACTTC. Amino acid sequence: CASSPGAYEQYF.

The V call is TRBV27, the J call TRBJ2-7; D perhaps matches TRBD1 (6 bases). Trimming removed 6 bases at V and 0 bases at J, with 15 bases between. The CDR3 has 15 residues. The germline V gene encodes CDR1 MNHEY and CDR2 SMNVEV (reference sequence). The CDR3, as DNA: TGTGCCAGCAGCCTCGGGCAGGGGCGCTCCTACGAGCAGTACTTC. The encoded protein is CASSLGQGRSYEQYF.

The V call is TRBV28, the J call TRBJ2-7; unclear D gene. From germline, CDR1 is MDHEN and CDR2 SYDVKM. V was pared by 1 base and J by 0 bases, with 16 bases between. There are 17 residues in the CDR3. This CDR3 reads CASSLFGFQRASYEQYF. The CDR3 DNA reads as TGTGCCAGCAGTTTATTTGGGTTCCAACGGGCCTCCTACGAGCAGTACTTC.

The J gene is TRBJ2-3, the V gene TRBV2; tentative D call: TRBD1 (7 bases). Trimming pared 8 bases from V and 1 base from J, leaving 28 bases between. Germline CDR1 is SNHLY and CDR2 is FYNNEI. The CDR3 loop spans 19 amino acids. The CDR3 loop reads CASGGDSLGTPLGTDTQYF. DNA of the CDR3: TGTGCCAGCGGAGGGGACAGCCTTGGGACTCCCCTAGGCACAGATACGCAGTATTTT.

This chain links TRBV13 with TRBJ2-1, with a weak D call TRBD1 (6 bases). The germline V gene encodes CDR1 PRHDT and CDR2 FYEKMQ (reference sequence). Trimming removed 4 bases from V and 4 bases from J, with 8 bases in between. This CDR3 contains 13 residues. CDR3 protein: CASSSQGYNEQFF. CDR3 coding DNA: TGTGCCAGCAGCTCACAGGGTTACAATGAGCAGTTCTTC.